The next 32 T cell receptor beta chains were all read from a single sample in a study of low-dose radiotherapy and immunotherapy resistance in tumors. cDNA synthesis used a TRAV/TRBV-specific primer set for both chains. Both a constant-region primer and a V-primer adapter served to amplify TCRs across roughly 20 PCR cycles. TCRdb reprocessed the reads with MiXCR, giving one entry per CDR3 protein. Among about 11,000 distinct CDR3 sequences listed, around half were seen once. These receptors all stem from a human donor with advanced metastatic prostate, ovarian, gallbladder or colorectal cancer (not recorded which). This table probably holds off-target reads from a library built for another chain.

The gene calls are TRBV4-3 and TRBJ2-2; 7 nucleotides line up with TRBD2. Germline trimming cut 1 base from V and 8 bases from J; bases unmatched to any gene: 10. Looked up from germline, CDR1 is LGHNA and CDR2 is YSLEER. The CDR3 is made up of 16 amino acids. CDR3 loop: CASSQVRGRAPGELFF. CDR3 in DNA: TGCGCCAGCAGCCAAGTACGAGGGAGGGCCCCGGGGGAGCTGTTTTTT.

This chain joins TRBV2 and TRBJ2-1; D is uncertain. V was cut by 4 bases and J by 8 bases, with 6 bases left in between. The CDR3 is 11 amino acids. Germline V gene data show CDR1 as SNHLY and CDR2 as FYNNEI. CDR3 sequence: CASSVSHEQFF. DNA of the CDR3: TGTGCCAGCAGTGTTTCCCATGAGCAGTTCTTC.

The V gene is TRBV10-3, the J gene TRBJ2-7; D perhaps matches TRBD2 (5 bases). This CDR3 is built from 15 residues. Germline values: CDR1 ENHRY, CDR2 SYGVKD. Trimming pared 10 bases from V and 1 base from J, leaving 20 bases between. The CDR3: CASSPGVILSYEQYF. The CDR3 coding sequence is TGTGCCAGCAGCCCCGGGGTAATACTTTCCTACGAGCAGTACTTC.

V is TRBV9 and J is TRBJ1-2; D gene uncertain. Germline assignment: CDR1 SGDLS and CDR2 YYNGEE. CDR3 size: 11 residues. V shed 2 bases and J shed 7 bases, with 6 bases lying between them. The CDR3 nucleotides read TGTGCCAGCAGCGTCGGGAGTGGCTACACCTTC. This sequence encodes CASSVGSGYTF.

J is TRBJ1-1 and V is TRBV10-3; the D is unclear. V lost 0 bases, J lost 1 base, and 6 bases lay in between. This CDR3 is built from 14 residues. Germline values: CDR1 ENHRY, CDR2 SYGVKD. The CDR3 protein is CAISESTTNTEAFF. The DNA of the CDR3 is TGTGCCATCAGTGAGTCGACGACGAACACTGAAGCTTTCTTT.

This clonotype was counted once. The rearrangement links TRBV15 to TRBJ1-1; D unclear. CDR3 length: 13 residues. CDR1 and CDR2 (germline): LNHNV, YYDKDF (reference sequence). Trimming removed 7 bases at V and 5 bases at J, with 14 bases between. The DNA of the CDR3 is TGTGCCACCAAGAGGGATGTGGAGACTGAAGCTTTCTTT. The encoded protein is CATKRDVETEAFF.

This clonotype turned up a few times. The chain has TRBV7-9 and TRBJ2-5; 7 bases line up with TRBD2. The ends lost 2 bases at V and 3 bases at J; junction bases unmatched: 6. Germline assignment: CDR1 SEHNR and CDR2 FQNEAQ (reference sequence). The CDR3 sequence is 15 residues long. This CDR3 reads CASSLTGLAEETQYF. DNA of the CDR3: TGTGCCAGCAGCTTAACGGGGCTAGCGGAAGAGACCCAGTACTTC.

The chain combines TRBV19 with TRBJ1-5; the match to TRBD1 covers 7 bases. Per the germline V gene, CDR1 is LNHDA and CDR2 is SQIVND (reference sequence). The CDR3 is made up of 15 amino acids. The V segment lost 9 bases and the J segment 1 base; nucleotides outside the gene matches: 9. CDR3 DNA: TGTGCCAGCCGAGGTACAGGGGAGAGCAATCAGCCCCAGCATTTT. It is translated as CASRGTGESNQPQHF. Full variable domain (remainder filled in from reference TRBV19 and TRBJ1-5): DGGITQSPKYLFRKEGQNVTLSCEQNLNHDAMYWYRQDPGQGLRLIYYSQIVNDFQKGDIAEGYSVSREKKESFPLTVTSAQKNPTAFYLCASRGTGESNQPQHFGDGTRLSIL.

This clonotype was recorded a few times. The CDR3: CASSVEVGADGYTF. Written as DNA, the CDR3 is TGTGCCAGCAGCGTAGAGGTGGGGGCGGATGGCTACACCTTC. The chain combines TRBV9 with TRBJ1-2, with D possibly matching TRBD1 (6 bases). The CDR3 consists of 14 residues. V lost 0 bases to trimming and J lost 6 bases, with 12 bases between them. The germline gives CDR1 SGDLS, CDR2 YYNGEE.

The rearrangement links TRBV30 to TRBJ1-2; D might be TRBD1 (6 bases). CDR3 length: 12 residues. Between the trimmed V and J ends, which lost 4 bases and 8 bases, there was a span of 14 bases. The germline gives CDR1 GTSNPN, CDR2 SVGIG (reference sequence). The CDR3 reads CAWNQGGSGYTF. CDR3 DNA: TGTGCCTGGAACCAAGGGGGTAGCGGCTACACCTTC.

This clonotype was counted once. The chain has TRBV9 and TRBJ1-1, with D hard to call. V gave up 4 bases and J gave up 6 bases, with 16 bases separating them. This CDR3 spans 14 amino acids. Germline loops: CDR1 SGDLS, CDR2 YYNGEE. CDR3 residues: CASSPLGGSAEAFF. For the CDR3, the DNA is TGTGCCAGCAGCCCCTTGGGAGGGTCGGCTGAAGCTTTCTTT.

The V and J genes are TRBV29-1 and TRBJ2-1, with D tentatively TRBD2 (6 bases). V lost 7 bases to trimming and J lost 0 bases, with 16 bases between them. This CDR3 region has 15 residues. In germline, CDR1 is SQVTM, CDR2 ANQGSEA. For the CDR3, the DNA is TGCAGCGCTTATGAGACAGCGGGCTCCTACAATGAGCAGTTCTTC. Translated: CSAYETAGSYNEQFF.

As for this clonotype: A junction end diverges from the germline sequence, so it may reflect a read error. V and J are TRBV20-1 and TRBJ2-3; possibly TRBD2 for D (5 bases). Germline-derived CDR1 and CDR2 are DFQATT and SNEGSKA (reference sequence). The CDR3 has 17 residues. CDR3 DNA sequence: TGCAGTGCCAGAGGGCGGAGTGGCGGGCCCTCCACAGATACGCAGTATTTT. Translation gives CSARGRSGGPSTDTQYF.

The table lists this clonotype with a few counts. This chain links TRBV5-1 with TRBJ1-1; TRBD1 is a possible D gene (6 bases). Per the germline V gene, CDR1 is SGHRS and CDR2 is YFSETQ. Between the trimmed V and J ends, which lost 4 bases and 1 base, there was a span of 14 bases. The CDR3 has 15 amino acids. The CDR3 DNA is TGCGCCAGCAGCCCGAATCAGGGGTCGAACACTGAAGCTTTCTTT. Translation gives CASSPNQGSNTEAFF.

This chain connects TRBV6-6 to TRBJ1-1, with D possibly TRBD1 on 5 matching bases. Germline assignment: CDR1 MNHNY and CDR2 SVGAGI (reference sequence). The length of the CDR3 is 14 residues. Trimming took 6 bases from V and 5 from J, leaving 16 bases between them. The CDR3 DNA reads as TGTGCCAGCAGACTTGGGCAGGGCCGAACTGAAGCTTTCTTT. This translates into CASRLGQGRTEAFF.

The gene calls are TRBV28 and TRBJ1-5; the D is unclear. The CDR3 loop spans 12 amino acids. V shed 6 bases and J shed 4 bases, with 7 bases lying between them. Looked up from germline, CDR1 is MDHEN and CDR2 is SYDVKM. In DNA form, the CDR3 reads TGTGCCAGCAGCCCAAGAAATCAGCCCCAGCATTTT. Residues: CASSPRNQPQHF.

The sample holds a few counts of this clonotype. This chain connects TRBV18 to TRBJ2-1; D perhaps matches TRBD1 (6 bases). This CDR3 has 13 amino acids. The V end lost 5 bases, the J end lost 9 bases, and 14 bases lay between the germline ends. CDR1 is KGHSH, CDR2 LQKENI, per germline. CDR3 residues: CASSLQGLGEQFF. CDR3 sequence (DNA): TGTGCCAGCTCATTGCAGGGGTTAGGTGAGCAGTTCTTC.

CDR3 residues: CAITPDGQGDTQYF. CDR3 bases: TGTGCCATCACTCCGGACGGACAGGGGGATACGCAGTATTTT. This rearrangement joins TRBV10-3 to TRBJ2-3; 9 nucleotides align to TRBD1. Germline V lookup: CDR1 ENHRY, CDR2 SYGVKD. The CDR3 is made up of 14 amino acids. Unmatched junction bases numbered 8, after V lost 7 bases and J lost 6 bases.

This clonotype showed up just a few times. CDR3 residues: CASSNTLGEPNYGYTF. CDR3 coding DNA: TGTGCCAGCAGCAACACCCTCGGGGAGCCTAACTATGGCTACACCTTC. V is TRBV28 and J is TRBJ1-2; D uncertain. Germline values: CDR1 MDHEN, CDR2 SYDVKM. CDR3 length equals 16 residues. Trimming left V 6 bases short and J 0 bases short, with 17 bases between.

Here the CDR3 DNA reads TGTGCCAGCACCCCGGGGAGGGCCTCCTACAATGAGCAGTTCTTC. It codes for CASTPGRASYNEQFF. V is TRBV7-6 and J is TRBJ2-1, with 7 bases identical to TRBD2. The CDR3 is made up of 15 amino acids. Germline values: CDR1 SGHVS, CDR2 FNYEAQ. The junction had 6 bases not matched to a gene; V was cut back by 7 bases and J by 0 bases.

The V and J genes are TRBV5-5 and TRBJ1-2; maybe TRBD1 (5 bases). Trimming shortened V by 6 bases and J by 4 bases, and 13 bases separated the two germline ends. Germline V gene lookup returns CDR1 SGHKS and CDR2 YYEKEE (reference sequence). The length of the CDR3 is 13 residues. CDR3 amino acids: CASTPEGAYGYTF. CDR3 DNA: TGTGCCAGCACCCCCGAAGGGGCCTATGGCTACACCTTC.

In the case of this clonotype: A read error may account for a junction end that differs from germline. The J gene is TRBJ2-3, the V gene TRBV12-3 or TRBV12-4; 9 nucleotides align to TRBD1. This CDR3 has 15 amino acids. The CDR3 nucleotides are TGTGCCAGCACTTTACGGGACAGGGCCACAGATACGCAGTATTTT. Translated: CASTLRDRATDTQYF.

The J gene is TRBJ2-1, the V gene TRBV10-3, with 13 bases aligning to TRBD2. CDR1 and CDR2 from the germline V gene are ENHRY and SYGVKD. J gave up 5 bases and V 10 bases, and 8 bases lay outside the gene matches. CDR3 length: 15 amino acids. CDR3 protein: CATSAGTSGNNEQFF. The DNA of the CDR3 is TGTGCCACCTCGGCCGGGACTAGCGGGAACAATGAGCAGTTCTTC.

This clonotype was counted between two and nine times. The gene calls are TRBV5-1 and TRBJ2-1; D not certain. Germline V lookup: CDR1 SGHRS, CDR2 YFSETQ. V lost 0 bases, J lost 7 bases, and 2 bases lay in between. This CDR3 has 11 residues. The CDR3 DNA is TGCGCCAGCAGCTTGGAAAATGAGCAGTTCTTC. It encodes CASSLENEQFF. Supplemented by reference TRBV5-1 and TRBJ2-1, the full variable domain reads KAGVTQTPRYLIKTRGQQVTLSCSPISGHRSVSWYQQTPGQGLQFLFEYFSETQRNKGNFPGRFSGRQFSNSRSEMNVSTLELGDSALYLCASSLENEQFFGPGTRLTVL.

This rearrangement joins TRBV20-1 to TRBJ1-5; D is possibly TRBD1 (6 bases). The germline V gene encodes CDR1 DFQATT and CDR2 SNEGSKA (reference sequence). Trimming pared 3 bases from V and 4 bases from J, leaving 13 bases between. There are 14 residues in the CDR3. CDR3 sequence: CSASGGLGNQPQHF. In DNA, the CDR3 is TGCAGTGCTAGTGGGGGGCTGGGAAATCAGCCCCAGCATTTT.

The chain uses TRBV6-6 and TRBJ1-2; D not resolved. Trimming cost V 2 bases and J 8 bases, with 18 bases left between them. The length of the CDR3 is 15 residues. CDR1 and CDR2 from the germline V gene are MNHNY and SVGAGI (reference sequence). The CDR3 reads CASSYPPWEGLGYTF. In DNA, the CDR3 is TGTGCCAGCAGTTACCCGCCATGGGAAGGGCTCGGCTACACCTTC.

The chain combines TRBV18 with TRBJ2-7; the D gene is possibly TRBD2 (5 bases). This CDR3 has 11 residues. The germline gives CDR1 KGHSH, CDR2 LQKENI. V dropped 6 bases and J dropped 5 bases, with 8 bases sitting between them. CDR3 sequence (DNA): TGTGCCAGCTCCGGGGTCCACGAGCAGTACTTC. It specifies CASSGVHEQYF.

This clonotype turned up a few times. The chain links TRBV28 to TRBJ1-5; no reliable D call. Germline V lookup: CDR1 MDHEN, CDR2 SYDVKM. Trimming took 6 bases from V and 7 from J, leaving 19 bases between them. The CDR3 has 15 residues. The CDR3 protein is CASSPPGRGNQPQHF. The CDR3 DNA reads TGTGCCAGCAGCCCCCCTGGAAGAGGGAACCAGCCCCAGCATTTT.

V and J are TRBV28 and TRBJ2-7; 7 nucleotides align to TRBD2. The V gene's germline CDR1 is MDHEN and CDR2 SYDVKM. The CDR3 loop spans 16 amino acids. V shed 5 bases and J 4 bases; nucleotides not matched to a gene: 14. CDR3 nucleotide sequence: TGTGCCAGCAGTCCCCCCGGGGGGAGCCGACCGTACGAGCAGTACTTC. Translating it yields CASSPPGGSRPYEQYF.

The chain combines TRBV2 with TRBJ1-1; tentative D call: TRBD1 (6 bases). Germline CDR1 reads SNHLY; CDR2 reads FYNNEI. This CDR3 is built from 14 residues. With 6 bases removed from V and 1 base from J, the gap between germline ends came to 12 bases. In DNA form, the CDR3 reads TGTGCCAGCAGAGAGGACAGCGGGAACACTGAAGCTTTCTTT. Protein sequence: CASREDSGNTEAFF.

This clonotype was counted between two and nine times. The CDR3 DNA sequence: TGCAGCGTTGACGGAAACAGGGGAAGCAACTATGGCTACACCTTC. Translated: CSVDGNRGSNYGYTF. The V gene is TRBV29-1, the J gene TRBJ1-2, with 7 bases that match TRBD1. The CDR3 is made up of 15 amino acids. With 3 bases clipped from V and 2 bases from J, the junction kept 9 bases outside the gene matches. Germline V lookup: CDR1 SQVTM, CDR2 ANQGSEA.

CDR3 in amino acids: CASSLALRGGFYTF. The CDR3 DNA reads as TGTGCCAGCAGTTTAGCGCTAAGGGGGGGGTTCTACACCTTC. The rearrangement joins TRBV12-3 or TRBV12-4 to TRBJ1-2; maybe TRBD1 (6 bases). With 0 bases removed from V and 10 bases from J, the gap between germline ends came to 15 bases. CDR3 length: 14 amino acids.